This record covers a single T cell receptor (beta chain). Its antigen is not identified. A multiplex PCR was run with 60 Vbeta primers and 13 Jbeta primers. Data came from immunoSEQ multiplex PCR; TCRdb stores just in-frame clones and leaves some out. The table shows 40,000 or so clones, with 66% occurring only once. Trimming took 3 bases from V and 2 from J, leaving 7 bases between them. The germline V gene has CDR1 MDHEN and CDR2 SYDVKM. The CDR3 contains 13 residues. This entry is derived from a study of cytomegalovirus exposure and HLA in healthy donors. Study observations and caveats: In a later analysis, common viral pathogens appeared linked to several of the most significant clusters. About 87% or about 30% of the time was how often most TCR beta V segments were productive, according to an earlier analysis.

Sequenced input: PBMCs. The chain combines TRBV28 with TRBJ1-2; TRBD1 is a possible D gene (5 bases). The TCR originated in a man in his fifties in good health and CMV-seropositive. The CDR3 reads CASSFQGNYGYTF. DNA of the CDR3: TGTGCCAGCAGTTTCCAGGGCAACTATGGCTACACCTTC.